This T cell receptor (beta chain) appears in the sequencing data of a study of patients and donors after allogeneic stem cell transplantation. TCRdb independently ran MiXCR on the RT-PCR reads; one entry per CDR3 protein. Of around 240,000 distinct CDR3 sequences in the sample, roughly an eighth are singletons; the top ten hold under 14%. The CDR3 has 12 amino acids. Trimming at V came to 1 base and at J to 14 bases, leaving 4 bases not matched to a gene. Germline V CDR1 and CDR2: KGHDR, SFDVKD. This chain links TRBV24-1 with TRBJ2-3; TRBD2 aligns across 8 bases. The sequenced sample consisted of blood, either unsorted or a sorted T cell fraction (not recorded which). The receptor comes from a human donor who was either an allogeneic HSCT recipient or a stem cell or donor lymphocyte infusion donor (not recorded which). It is not recorded whose cells these are; they may come from a transplant donor. This CDR3 is CATSDLAGVLYF. The CDR3 DNA sequence: TGTGCCACCAGTGATTTAGCGGGAGTCCTGTATTTT.